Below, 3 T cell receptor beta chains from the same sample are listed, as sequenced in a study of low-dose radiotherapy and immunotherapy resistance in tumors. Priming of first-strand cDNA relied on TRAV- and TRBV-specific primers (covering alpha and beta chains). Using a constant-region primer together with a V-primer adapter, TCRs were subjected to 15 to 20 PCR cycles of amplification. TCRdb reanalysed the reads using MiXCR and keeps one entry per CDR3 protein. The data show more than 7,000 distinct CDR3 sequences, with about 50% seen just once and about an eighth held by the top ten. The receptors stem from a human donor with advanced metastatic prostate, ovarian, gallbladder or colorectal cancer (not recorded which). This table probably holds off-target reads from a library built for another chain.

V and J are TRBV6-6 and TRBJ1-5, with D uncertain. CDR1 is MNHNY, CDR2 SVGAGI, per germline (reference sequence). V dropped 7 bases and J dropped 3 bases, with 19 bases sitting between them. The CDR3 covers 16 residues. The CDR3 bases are TGTGCCAGCAATCCTCCCGCAACAGCGCTCAATCAGCCCCAGCATTTT. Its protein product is CASNPPATALNQPQHF.

The CDR3 DNA follows: TGTGCCAGCAGCTTCGGACCCGTTGGGTATTTT. Residues: CASSFGPVGYF. The chain carries TRBV5-6 and TRBJ2-3; D not resolved. The CDR3 has 11 amino acids. With 2 bases removed from V and 14 bases from J, the gap between germline ends came to 12 bases. Germline V gene data show CDR1 as SGHDT and CDR2 as YYEEEE.

Here the CDR3 DNA reads TGTGCCAGCAGCCGGGACTCCTACGAGCAGTACTTC. Protein product: CASSRDSYEQYF. The chain combines TRBV5-4 with TRBJ2-7, with D possibly being TRBD2 (5 bases). CDR3 length: 12 amino acids. The V gene lost 4 bases and the J gene lost 0 bases, with 5 bases spanning the gap. Germline loops: CDR1 SGHNT, CDR2 YYREEE (reference sequence).